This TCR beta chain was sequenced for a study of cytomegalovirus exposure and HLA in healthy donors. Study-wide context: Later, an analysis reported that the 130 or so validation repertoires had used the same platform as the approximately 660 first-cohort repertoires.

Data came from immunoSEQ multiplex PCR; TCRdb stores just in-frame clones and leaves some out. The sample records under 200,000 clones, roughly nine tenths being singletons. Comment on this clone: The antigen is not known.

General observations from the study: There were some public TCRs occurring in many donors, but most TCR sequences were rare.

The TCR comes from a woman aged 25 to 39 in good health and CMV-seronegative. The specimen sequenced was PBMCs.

CDR3 nucleotide sequence: TGTGCCTGGAGTCGGGGGAGGTATAACACCATATATTTT. This encodes CAWSRGRYNTIYF. The chain links TRBV30 to TRBJ1-3, with TRBD1 as a possible D gene (5 bases). The CDR3 consists of 13 residues. Looked up from germline, CDR1 is GTSNPN and CDR2 is SVGIG (reference sequence). Between the trimmed V and J ends, which lost 2 bases and 7 bases, there was a span of 12 bases.